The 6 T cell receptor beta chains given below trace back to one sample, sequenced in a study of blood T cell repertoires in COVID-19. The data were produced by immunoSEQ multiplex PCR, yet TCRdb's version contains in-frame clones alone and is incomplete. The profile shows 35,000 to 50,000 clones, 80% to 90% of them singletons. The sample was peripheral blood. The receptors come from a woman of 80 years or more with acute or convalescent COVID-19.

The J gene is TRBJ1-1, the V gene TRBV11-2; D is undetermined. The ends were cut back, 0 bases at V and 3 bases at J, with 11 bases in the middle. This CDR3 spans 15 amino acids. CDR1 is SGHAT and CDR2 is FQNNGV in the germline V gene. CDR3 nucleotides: TGTGCCAGCAGCTTAGATTTCGGGGTTTACACTGAAGCTTTCTTT. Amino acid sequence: CASSLDFGVYTEAFF.

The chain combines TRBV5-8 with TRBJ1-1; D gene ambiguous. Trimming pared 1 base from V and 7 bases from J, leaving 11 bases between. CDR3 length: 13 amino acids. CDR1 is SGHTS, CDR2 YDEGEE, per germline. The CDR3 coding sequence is TGTGCCAGCAGCTTGCGAGACGGACTTGAAGCTTTCTTT. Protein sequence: CASSLRDGLEAFF.

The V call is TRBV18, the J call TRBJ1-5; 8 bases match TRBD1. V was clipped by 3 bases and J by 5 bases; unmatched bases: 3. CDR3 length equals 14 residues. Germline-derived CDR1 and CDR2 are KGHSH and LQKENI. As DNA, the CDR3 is TGTGCCAGCTCACCGGCAGGGGGCGATCAGCCCCAGCATTTT. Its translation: CASSPAGGDQPQHF.

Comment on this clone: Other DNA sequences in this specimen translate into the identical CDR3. CDR3 in DNA: TGTGCCAGCAGCTTCCAGGGGAACACTGAAGCTTTCTTT. This sequence encodes CASSFQGNTEAFF. This chain links TRBV7-9 with TRBJ1-1; weak D call: TRBD1 (5 bases). V dropped 3 bases and J dropped 1 base, with 6 bases sitting between them. This CDR3 spans 13 amino acids. Germline assignment: CDR1 SEHNR and CDR2 FQNEAQ (reference sequence).

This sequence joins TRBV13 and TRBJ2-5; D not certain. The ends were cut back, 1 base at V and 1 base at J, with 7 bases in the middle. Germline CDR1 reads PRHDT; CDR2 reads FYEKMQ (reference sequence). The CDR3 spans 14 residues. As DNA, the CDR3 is TGTGCCAGCAGCTTAGACCACTCCCAAGAGACCCAGTACTTC. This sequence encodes CASSLDHSQETQYF.

CDR3 region: CASSLGDRASPYEQYF. CDR3 nucleotide sequence: TGCGCCAGCAGCTTGGGTGACAGGGCTTCTCCCTACGAGCAGTACTTC. This chain joins TRBV5-1 and TRBJ2-7, with TRBD1 identical over 7 bases. V shed 0 bases and J 2 bases; nucleotides not matched to a gene: 8. CDR3 length: 16 residues. Per germline, CDR1 SGHRS and CDR2 YFSETQ.